The source of this T cell receptor (beta chain) is a study of blood T cell repertoires in COVID-19. Study information: Samples taken during acute and convalescent COVID-19 were collected in the United States, Italy and Spain. T cells, B-cell-depleted T cells, or PBMCs supplied cDNA or gDNA.

Authors' analysis steps: Reference gene primer amplification yielded estimated nucleated cell counts. Profiled with immunoSEQ multiplex PCR; TCRdb holds only in-frame clones, not every one. V, J and clone size were drawn from that table, and D and trimming were deduced from the DNA. This repertoire shows 55,000 to 85,000 clones, over 65% found once; its top ten account for roughly 0.83%. This CDR3 comprises 14 residues. Per germline, CDR1 WSHSY and CDR2 SAAADI. Trimming took off 6 bases at V and 0 bases at J, with 9 bases between the two ends. What was sequenced was peripheral blood. This receptor was identified in an older woman with acute or convalescent COVID-19. The chain couples TRBV10-2 to TRBJ2-1; D is undetermined. CDR3 sequence (DNA): TGCGCCAGCAGCCTAGTGAGCTCCTACAATGAGCAGTTCTTC. Translating it yields CASSLVSSYNEQFF.